These 11 T cell receptor beta chains originate from one sample sequenced in a study of blood T cell repertoires in COVID-19. Sequenced by immunoSEQ multiplex PCR; TCRdb stores in-frame clones only, minus some. The data hold about 270,000 clones, with around nine tenths observed a single time. Input material: PBMCs or T cells enriched from blood (not recorded which). The receptor source for this set is a woman in her sixties in a cohort exposed to, infected with or recovered from COVID-19 (not recorded which).

This sequence joins TRBV3-1 (or the pseudogene TRBV3-2) and TRBJ2-5; 7 bases map to TRBD1. The CDR3 is made up of 17 amino acids. The V and J ends lost 1 base and 5 bases, in that order; junction bases with no gene match: 13. Germline V lookup: CDR1 LGHDT, CDR2 YNNKEL (reference sequence). CDR3 bases: TGTGCCAGCAGCCAAGTCAAGGGGGCGTCAGGGGAGGAGACCCAGTACTTC. As protein: CASSQVKGASGEETQYF.

J is TRBJ2-7 and V is TRBV6-5, with 12 bases that match TRBD2. V was pared by 4 bases and J by 6 bases, with 7 bases of the junction left unmatched. Germline V CDR1 and CDR2: MNHEY, SVGAGI. The CDR3 runs to 15 residues. The CDR3 DNA is TGTGCCAGCAGTTTCAGGACTAGCGGGAAGGGCGAGCAGTACTTC. It yields the protein CASSFRTSGKGEQYF.

The chain recombines TRBV5-5 with TRBJ1-5, with 11 bases identical to TRBD1. The germline CDR1 and CDR2 sequences are SGHKS and YYEKEE (reference sequence). The junction had 7 bases not matched to a gene; V was cut back by 1 base and J by 1 base. The CDR3 has 18 amino acids. CDR3 coding DNA: TGTGCCAGCAGCTTGCCCGGGACAGGGGGAGTAAGCAATCAGCCCCAGCATTTT. This codes for CASSLPGTGGVSNQPQHF.

CDR3 region: CASSLKLAGVNEQFF. CDR3 nucleotides: TGTGCCAGCAGCTTAAAACTAGCGGGAGTCAATGAGCAGTTCTTC. The chain couples TRBV7-3 to TRBJ2-1; TRBD2 matches 11 bases. The CDR3 length is 15 residues. Losses at the gene ends were 1 base for V and 6 bases for J; bases not matched to a gene: 2. Germline V lookup: CDR1 SGHTA, CDR2 FQGTGA.

This chain joins TRBV19 and TRBJ2-7, with no clear D. CDR1 and CDR2 (germline): LNHDA, SQIVND (reference sequence). Trimming shortened V by 5 bases and J by 6 bases, and 8 bases separated the two germline ends. This CDR3 comprises 11 residues. The CDR3 is CASSSTFEQYF. In nucleotides, the CDR3 is TGTGCCAGTAGTTCGACATTCGAGCAGTACTTC. Full variable domain (missing parts from reference TRBV19 and TRBJ2-7): DGGITQSPKYLFRKEGQNVTLSCEQNLNHDAMYWYRQDPGQGLRLIYYSQIVNDFQKGDIAEGYSVSREKKESFPLTVTSAQKNPTAFYLCASSSTFEQYFGPGTRLTVT.

V usage is TRBV13 and J usage is TRBJ2-1, with TRBD1 matching 7 bases. From germline, CDR1 is PRHDT and CDR2 FYEKMQ (reference sequence). The V and J ends lost 2 bases and 6 bases, in that order; junction bases with no gene match: 7. The CDR3 covers 15 residues. For the CDR3, the DNA is TGTGCCAGCAGCTTAACGCAGGACAGGCCCAATGAGCAGTTCTTC. Amino acid sequence: CASSLTQDRPNEQFF.

This chain uses TRBV7-2 with TRBJ2-3; 12 bases agree with TRBD2. The trim removed 3 bases at V and 3 bases at J, leaving 7 bases unmatched. CDR1 is SGHTA and CDR2 is FQGNSA in the germline V gene. This CDR3 contains 17 residues. For the CDR3, the DNA is TGTGCCAGCAGCTTCCAGGCTAGCGGGAGGGCAACAGATACGCAGTATTTT. This sequence encodes CASSFQASGRATDTQYF.

This clone was counted a few times. The CDR3 loop reads CASSFDSLLSGNTIYF. The DNA for the CDR3 is TGTGCCAGCAGTTTCGACAGCCTCCTCTCTGGAAACACCATATATTTT. The rearrangement uses TRBV28 and TRBJ1-3, with a possible D match to TRBD1 (5 bases). V lost 3 bases and J lost 0, with 12 bases in between. The CDR3 is 16 residues long. Per the germline V gene, CDR1 is MDHEN and CDR2 is SYDVKM.

The chain employs TRBV19 and TRBJ2-3; 10 bases fit TRBD2. Germline V lookup: CDR1 LNHDA, CDR2 SQIVND (reference sequence). The CDR3 length is 19 residues. V lost 6 bases and J lost 2; bases outside the gene matches: 17. The CDR3: CASSFRGLAGVGVTDTQYF. DNA of the CDR3: TGTGCCAGTAGCTTCCGGGGGCTAGCGGGAGTGGGTGTCACAGATACGCAGTATTTT.

The rearrangement links TRBV7-2 to TRBJ1-3, with unresolved D. Per germline, CDR1 SGHTA and CDR2 FQGNSA. The CDR3 totals 14 residues. Trimming shortened V by 0 bases and J by 4 bases, and 7 bases separated the two germline ends. The CDR3 DNA reads TGTGCCAGCAGCTTAGCGGCACAGGGAAACACCATATATTTT. Its translation is CASSLAAQGNTIYF.

The chain couples TRBV10-2 to TRBJ1-5; TRBD1 agrees at 7 bases. V lost 4 bases, J lost 0 bases, and 3 bases stayed unmatched. The CDR3 has 15 amino acids. Germline CDR1 is WSHSY and CDR2 is SAAADI. CDR3 nucleotides: TGCGCCAGCAGTGTCGCAGGGGGTAGCAATCAGCCCCAGCATTTT. This gives the protein CASSVAGGSNQPQHF.